The present T cell receptor beta chain was sequenced within a study of blood T cell repertoires in COVID-19. Across the study: Acute and convalescent COVID-19 samples came from the United States, Italy and Spain. PBMCs, B-cell-depleted T cells, or T cells were the source of the cDNA or gDNA that made up the material.

The CDR3 contains 16 residues. From germline, CDR1 is SGHTA and CDR2 FQGNSA. V lost 2 bases and J lost 4; bases outside the gene matches: 5. The Seattle patients, enrolled during active infection, were followed longitudinally. As processed by the authors: It was from reference gene primer amplification that nucleated cell counts were estimated. Profiled with immunoSEQ multiplex PCR; TCRdb holds only in-frame clones, not every one. V, J and clone size were drawn from that table, and D and trimming were deduced from the DNA. This sample has approximately 200,000 clones; about 85% occur once, and the top ten carry approximately 10%.

The V call is TRBV7-2, the J call TRBJ1-1; 12 bases line up with TRBD1. The sequence was obtained from a woman aged 80 or over with COVID-19, enrolled during active disease. The material sequenced was peripheral blood. The CDR3 DNA reads TGTGCCAGCAGCTTACGGGACAGGGGGCTGGGCACTGAAGCTTTCTTT. Translation gives CASSLRDRGLGTEAFF. Full variable domain (rest looked up from reference TRBV7-2 and TRBJ1-1): GAGVSQSPSNKVTEKGKDVELRCDPISGHTALYWYRQSLGQGLEFLIYFQGNSAPDKSGLPSDRFSAERTGGSVSTLTIQRTQQEDSAVYLCASSLRDRGLGTEAFFGQGTRLTVV.